Presented here are 21 T cell receptor beta chains from one specimen sequenced in a study of T cell changes during pregnancy in multiple sclerosis. Some clones are missing from TCRdb's copy, which holds only in-frame ones; the method was immunoSEQ multiplex PCR. The top ten hold over 0.95% of the sample, which has approximately 49,000 clones, about 88% seen once. The material was CD4+ T cells from peripheral blood mononuclear cells, obtained in the second trimester of pregnancy. The receptors come from a female donor with multiple sclerosis, enrolled in a pregnancy study.

The chain uses TRBV2 and TRBJ1-5, with 9 bases that match TRBD1. The CDR3 contains 14 residues. V lost 4 bases, J lost 4 bases, and 2 bases stayed unmatched. Germline V gene lookup returns CDR1 SNHLY and CDR2 FYNNEI. CDR3 bases: TGTGCCAGCAGTGGGGGACAGGGAAATCAGCCCCAGCATTTT. This sequence encodes CASSGGQGNQPQHF.

The V call is TRBV30, the J call TRBJ1-2; 7 bases fit TRBD1. This CDR3 contains 14 residues. Germline values: CDR1 GTSNPN, CDR2 SVGIG (reference sequence). The junction had 4 bases not matched to a gene; V was cut back by 0 bases and J by 3 bases. The CDR3 DNA reads as TGTGCCTGGAGTGTGGGGCAGGGGGACTATGGCTACACCTTC. The encoded protein is CAWSVGQGDYGYTF.

Here the CDR3 DNA reads TGTGCCAGCAGCTTAAGTGCAGGGGAGTATGGCTACACCTTC. Protein product: CASSLSAGEYGYTF. This chain connects TRBV7-2 to TRBJ1-2, with D tentatively TRBD1 (6 bases). Trimming took 2 bases from V and 5 from J, leaving 12 bases between them. From germline, CDR1 is SGHTA and CDR2 FQGNSA. The CDR3 extends over 14 amino acids.

This clone was recorded a few times. The rearrangement uses TRBV6-5 and TRBJ2-7; TRBD2 matches at 9 bases. The length of the CDR3 is 15 residues. The trim removed 1 base at V and 4 bases at J, leaving 5 bases unmatched. CDR1 MNHEY and CDR2 SVGAGI come from the germline V gene. The CDR3 loop reads CASSYLPSGTYEQYF. DNA of the CDR3: TGTGCCAGCAGTTACTTGCCTAGCGGGACTTACGAGCAGTACTTC.

The chain joins TRBV19 to TRBJ1-1; D unresolved. The CDR3 contains 14 residues. Looked up from germline, CDR1 is LNHDA and CDR2 is SQIVND (reference sequence). Trimming removed 4 bases at V and 4 bases at J, with 13 bases between. The CDR3 loop is CASSTLNLRTEAFF. DNA for the CDR3: TGTGCCAGTAGTACCCTCAATCTGCGCACTGAAGCTTTCTTT.

The rearrangement joins TRBV6-4 to TRBJ2-1; TRBD2 aligns across 13 bases. This CDR3 region has 14 residues. Germline trimming cut 6 bases from V and 9 bases from J; bases unmatched to any gene: 5. Germline CDR1 MRHNA, CDR2 SNTAGT. The CDR3 loop is CASSWTSGSGEQFF. CDR3 coding DNA: TGTGCCAGCAGCTGGACTAGCGGGAGTGGTGAGCAGTTCTTC.

This rearrangement joins TRBV19 to TRBJ2-5; TRBD1 matches 8 bases. Germline CDR1 reads LNHDA; CDR2 reads SQIVND (reference sequence). With 3 bases clipped from V and 5 bases from J, the junction kept 2 bases outside the gene matches. The CDR3 has 13 residues. CDR3 sequence: CASSIQGAETQYF. As DNA, the CDR3 is TGTGCCAGTAGTATCCAGGGGGCGGAGACCCAGTACTTC.

V and J are TRBV7-3 and TRBJ2-2; D is unclear. The CDR3 extends over 13 amino acids. CDR1 and CDR2 (germline): SGHTA, FQGTGA. Trimming cost V 1 base and J 4 bases, with 4 bases left between them. This CDR3 reads CASSLSLTGELFF. The CDR3 DNA reads as TGTGCCAGCAGCTTAAGTCTCACCGGGGAGCTGTTTTTT.

This clone was picked up one time. The gene calls are TRBV10-2 and TRBJ2-7; D might be TRBD2 (5 bases). The CDR3 sequence is 11 residues long. The germline CDR1 and CDR2 sequences are WSHSY and SAAADI. Trimming took off 7 bases at V and 5 bases at J, with 9 bases between the two ends. As DNA, the CDR3 is TGCGCCAGCAAGGGAGCCCACGAGCAGTACTTC. Translating it yields CASKGAHEQYF.

A single count supports this clone. The rearrangement uses TRBV5-1 and TRBJ1-4; D is ambiguous. V lost 1 base and J 4 bases, leaving 11 bases between the germline ends. Germline assignment: CDR1 SGHRS and CDR2 YFSETQ. The CDR3 totals 15 residues. The CDR3 here is CASSLLNNLNEKLFF. The DNA for the CDR3 is TGCGCCAGCAGCTTGTTAAACAACCTTAATGAAAAACTGTTTTTT.

This clone was detected once. The V and J genes are TRBV4-1 and TRBJ1-4, with D possibly being TRBD1 (5 bases). The germline V gene has CDR1 MGHRA and CDR2 YSYEKL. V shed 1 base and J shed 2 bases, with 5 bases lying between them. The CDR3 spans 14 residues. CDR3 amino acids: CASSQAGTNEKLFF. CDR3 in DNA: TGCGCCAGCAGCCAAGCAGGGACTAATGAAAAACTGTTTTTT.

The V call is TRBV28, the J call TRBJ2-5, with D tentatively TRBD1 (5 bases). V lost 3 bases to trimming and J lost 0 bases, with 14 bases between them. The germline gives CDR1 MDHEN, CDR2 SYDVKM. This CDR3 comprises 16 residues. As DNA, the CDR3 is TGTGCCAGCAGTTTGATCCCCCAGGGTGACCAAGAGACCCAGTACTTC. This translates into CASSLIPQGDQETQYF.

The chain is built from TRBV7-2 and TRBJ1-3; no clear D gene. Per the germline V gene, CDR1 is SGHTA and CDR2 is FQGNSA. V lost 1 base and J lost 0, with 4 bases in between. The CDR3 length is 14 residues. The CDR3 protein is CASSLDSSGNTIYF. CDR3 in DNA: TGTGCCAGCAGCTTAGACAGCTCTGGAAACACCATATATTTT.

The chain recombines TRBV27 with TRBJ1-2; 10 bases map to TRBD1. The CDR3 contains 13 residues. V shed 6 bases, J shed 4 bases, and the junction held 2 bases outside the gene matches. Per the germline V gene, CDR1 is MNHEY and CDR2 is SMNVEV (reference sequence). The CDR3 spells CASRGQGSYGYTF. The CDR3 nucleotides are TGTGCCAGCAGGGGACAGGGGAGCTATGGCTACACCTTC.

The J gene is TRBJ1-1, the V gene TRBV2; possibly TRBD1 for D (6 bases). V was pared by 4 bases and J by 6 bases, with 12 bases between. CDR1 is SNHLY and CDR2 is FYNNEI in the germline V gene. This CDR3 has 13 residues. This CDR3 is CASSADSGAEAFF. The CDR3 DNA sequence: TGTGCCAGCAGTGCGGACAGCGGCGCTGAAGCTTTCTTT.

The V and J genes are TRBV5-1 and TRBJ2-1; a possible D gene is TRBD2 (5 bases). CDR1 is SGHRS and CDR2 is YFSETQ in the germline V gene. V lost 6 bases and J lost 8, with 18 bases in between. CDR3 length equals 14 residues. CDR3 nucleotide sequence: TGCGCCAGCAAACCCGGTGGGCTAGCCGATGAGCAGTTCTTC. It yields the protein CASKPGGLADEQFF. Combining the CDR3 with reference TRBV5-1 and TRBJ2-1 gives the whole variable domain KAGVTQTPRYLIKTRGQQVTLSCSPISGHRSVSWYQQTPGQGLQFLFEYFSETQRNKGNFPGRFSGRQFSNSRSEMNVSTLELGDSALYLCASKPGGLADEQFFGPGTRLTVL.

The chain uses TRBV19 and TRBJ2-1; TRBD2 is a possible D gene (6 bases). This CDR3 is built from 17 residues. Germline CDR1 and CDR2: LNHDA and SQIVND (reference sequence). V was shortened by 7 bases and J by 9 bases, with 28 bases between the two germline ends. The CDR3 region is CASNRGASAALGSEQFF. In DNA, the CDR3 is TGTGCCAGTAATAGAGGGGCTAGCGCCGCCCTAGGGAGTGAGCAGTTCTTC.

This clone was detected only once. V usage is TRBV10-3 and J usage is TRBJ2-5; TRBD1 aligns across 9 bases. The V gene's germline CDR1 is ENHRY and CDR2 SYGVKD. V shed 6 bases and J 5 bases; nucleotides not matched to a gene: 10. The CDR3 extends over 15 amino acids. The CDR3 DNA follows: TGTGCCATCAGCCCCGGGACAGGGACTTCGGAGACCCAGTACTTC. Amino acids: CAISPGTGTSETQYF.

The rearrangement links TRBV6-6 to TRBJ2-1; D gene uncertain. V shed 7 bases and J shed 8 bases, with 15 bases lying between them. The length of the CDR3 is 13 residues. Germline V CDR1 and CDR2: MNHNY, SVGAGI (reference sequence). The CDR3 nucleotides read TGTGCCAGCATAGCACACCTCGGCGATGAGCAGTTCTTC. Amino acid sequence: CASIAHLGDEQFF.

The chain links TRBV7-2 to TRBJ2-5; 14 positions agree with TRBD2. The germline CDR1 and CDR2 sequences are SGHTA and FQGNSA. CDR3 length equals 16 residues. Trimming cost V 5 bases and J 5 bases; bases outside gene matches: 7. The CDR3: CASSPGLAGVGETQYF. The DNA for the CDR3 is TGTGCCAGCAGCCCGGGACTAGCGGGAGTGGGCGAGACCCAGTACTTC.

In its sample, this clone was seen once. Relative to the germline gene, one junction end is altered; a read error may explain this. The DNA of the CDR3 is TGTGCCATCAGTCCCAGTGTGGGAGGGGCCTCCCACGAGCAGTACTTC. Translation: CAISPSVGGASHEQYF. V usage is TRBV10-3 and J usage is TRBJ2-7; 7 nucleotides agree with TRBD2. Germline-derived CDR1 and CDR2 are ENHRY and SYGVKD. The CDR3 sequence is 16 residues long.